The 17 T cell receptor beta chains below come from one sample, sequenced in a study of blood T cell repertoires in COVID-19. TCRdb's table, derived via immunoSEQ multiplex PCR, lists solely in-frame clones and lacks some. The sample includes around 45,000 clones, roughly 86% of them seen just once. Material: peripheral blood. The receptors come from a man between 60 and 70 years old with active or convalescent COVID-19.

The chain combines TRBV6-1 with TRBJ2-1; 13 bases map to TRBD2. The CDR3 runs to 19 residues. The germline V gene encodes CDR1 MNHNS and CDR2 SASEGT. V lost 2 bases and J lost 10; bases outside the gene matches: 17. CDR3 bases: TGTGCCAGCAGTGAACCCCTTGCCCTAGGACTAGCGGGGGTTGGAGAGCAGTTCTTC. This gives the protein CASSEPLALGLAGVGEQFF.

This clone was seen just once. CDR3 bases: TGTGCCAGCTCGGGGAAGAACACTGAAGCTTTCTTT. This sequence encodes CASSGKNTEAFF. This chain uses TRBV21-1 with TRBJ1-1. TRBV21-1 is a known pseudogene. The CDR3 spans 12 residues.

The CDR3 protein is CASSLGSGTTNEKLFF. CDR3 in DNA: TGTGCCAGCAGCTTAGGGAGCGGGACCACTAATGAAAAACTGTTTTTT. This chain connects TRBV11-2 to TRBJ1-4; D is perhaps TRBD1 (5 bases). CDR1 and CDR2 (germline): SGHAT, FQNNGV. Trimming took off 1 base at V and 2 bases at J, with 11 bases between the two ends. CDR3 length: 16 amino acids.

The J gene is TRBJ1-2, the V gene TRBV19; the D is unclear. V was cut by 1 base and J by 4 bases, with 16 bases left in between. The CDR3 runs to 16 residues. The V gene's germline CDR1 is LNHDA and CDR2 SQIVND (reference sequence). In DNA form, the CDR3 reads TGTGCCAGTAGTATAGGTGCCCGGGGATTGGCCTATGGCTACACCTTC. Translation: CASSIGARGLAYGYTF.

V is TRBV28 and J is TRBJ2-5, with 10 nucleotides matching TRBD1. After removal of 5 bases from V and 2 bases from J, the junction contained 8 bases not matched to a gene. The CDR3 runs to 16 residues. CDR1 and CDR2 from the germline V gene are MDHEN and SYDVKM. The CDR3 bases are TGTGCCAGCAGTAGAATTGGGACAGGGGAACAAGAGACCCAGTACTTC. The encoded protein is CASSRIGTGEQETQYF.

The gene calls are TRBV7-2 and TRBJ2-1, with 8 bases aligning to TRBD2. CDR1 and CDR2 (germline): SGHTA, FQGNSA. V dropped 3 bases and J dropped 12; count of bases not matched to a gene: 10. The CDR3 consists of 14 residues. The CDR3 nucleotides are TGTGCCAGCAGCTTTAGGGCTAGCGGGTTCGGGCAGTTCTTC. Protein: CASSFRASGFGQFF.

The chain joins TRBV24-1 to TRBJ2-5, with D possibly TRBD2 on 7 matching bases. Germline CDR1 is KGHDR and CDR2 is SFDVKD. Between the trimmed V and J ends, which lost 7 bases and 3 bases, there was a span of 23 bases. The CDR3 sequence is 17 residues long. The CDR3 nucleotides are TGTGCCACCAGGCTACCCCGGAGGGGGGGACAAGAAGAGACCCAGTACTTC. This gives the protein CATRLPRRGGQEETQYF.

On this clone itself: One end of the junction is discordant with germline, which a read error may explain. The chain couples TRBV6-4 to TRBJ2-2; a weak D match, TRBD2 (6 bases). The CDR3 runs to 14 residues. Germline V gives CDR1 MRHNA, CDR2 SNTAGT. Written as DNA, the CDR3 is TGTGCCAGCAGAGGACTACCCGAACACCGGGGAGCTGTTTTT. As protein: CASRGLPEHRGAVF.

The rearrangement joins TRBV9 to TRBJ2-3; 7 bases are shared with TRBD1. Germline values: CDR1 SGDLS, CDR2 YYNGEE. The CDR3 loop spans 16 amino acids. The J segment lost 0 bases and the V segment lost 1 base, leaving 5 bases of the junction unmatched. As DNA, the CDR3 is TGTGCCAGCAGCGTATTGGGGACAGCGAGCACAGATACGCAGTATTTT. As protein: CASSVLGTASTDTQYF.

This clone was counted a few times. The chain carries TRBV4-3 and TRBJ1-5, with D tentatively TRBD1 (5 bases). V lost 2 bases and J lost 7, with 9 bases in between. Germline V lookup: CDR1 LGHNA, CDR2 YSLEER. This CDR3 comprises 13 residues. The CDR3 spells CASSQLAGQPQHF. Here the CDR3 DNA reads TGCGCCAGCAGCCAACTCGCAGGGCAGCCCCAGCATTTT.

The rearrangement uses TRBV19 and TRBJ2-2, with 7 nucleotides matching TRBD1. This CDR3 region has 14 residues. Germline CDR1 is LNHDA and CDR2 is SQIVND (reference sequence). J was trimmed by 5 bases and V by 8 bases; bases with no gene match: 8. CDR3 nucleotides: TGTGCCAGTCCGACAGGGAGTTGGACCGGGGAGCTGTTTTTT. This encodes CASPTGSWTGELFF.

V and J are TRBV7-3 and TRBJ1-1; no clear D. This CDR3 has 13 residues. Germline CDR1 is SGHTA and CDR2 is FQGTGA. Trimming took off 3 bases at V and 5 bases at J, with 10 bases between the two ends. For the CDR3, the DNA is TGTGCCAGCAGCTTTTATTCCCGGACTGAAGCTTTCTTT. This codes for CASSFYSRTEAFF.

The chain links TRBV20-1 to TRBJ1-2; 7 positions agree with TRBD1. This CDR3 has 15 residues. Germline V gives CDR1 DFQATT, CDR2 SNEGSKA (reference sequence). The V and J ends lost 3 bases and 5 bases, in that order; junction bases with no gene match: 12. The CDR3 here is CSASPQGLAPYGYTF. In DNA, the CDR3 is TGCAGTGCTAGTCCACAGGGGTTGGCCCCTTATGGCTACACCTTC.

The count of this clone is one. This chain uses TRBV19 with TRBJ2-1, with 10 bases identical to TRBD2. Germline V CDR1 and CDR2: LNHDA, SQIVND (reference sequence). Trimming took 3 bases from V and 6 from J; bases not matched to a gene: 2. The CDR3 extends over 14 amino acids. The CDR3 nucleotides read TGTGCCAGTAGTATTAGCGGGGGGACCAATGAGCAGTTCTTC. It encodes CASSISGGTNEQFF.

The chain carries TRBV6-5 and TRBJ2-1; TRBD2 agrees at 10 bases. V lost 1 base and J lost 4; bases outside the gene matches: 4. The germline V gene has CDR1 MNHEY and CDR2 SVGAGI. The CDR3 sequence is 16 residues long. The CDR3 sequence: CASSYFTSGVYNEQFF. The CDR3 coding sequence is TGTGCCAGCAGTTACTTTACTAGCGGGGTTTACAATGAGCAGTTCTTC.

The chain combines TRBV7-7 with TRBJ2-5; 7 positions agree with TRBD2. Germline V gives CDR1 SSHAT, CDR2 FNYEAQ (reference sequence). Losses at the gene ends were 5 bases for V and 1 base for J; bases not matched to a gene: 7. The CDR3 is made up of 15 amino acids. CDR3 in amino acids: CASSDGGNPQETQYF. DNA for the CDR3: TGTGCCAGCAGCGACGGGGGGAACCCCCAAGAGACCCAGTACTTC.

J is TRBJ2-7 and V is TRBV5-6; TRBD2 matches 12 bases. V dropped 0 bases and J dropped 7; count of bases not matched to a gene: 11. CDR1 and CDR2 from the germline V gene are SGHDT and YYEEEE. CDR3 length: 17 amino acids. CDR3 nucleotides: TGTGCCAGCAGCTTGGAGGGTAGGACTAGCGGGGCTCTTGAGCAGTACTTC. As protein: CASSLEGRTSGALEQYF.